The rows below give T cell receptor beta chains drawn from one sample of a study of human thymus T cells. Sequencing was performed with immunoSEQ multiplex PCR; in TCRdb, only in-frame clones are kept and a portion is missing. Seen here are tens of thousands of clones, about 93% observed once, and the top ten hold nearly 6%. Sequencing used blood. Source of these receptors: a boy less than two years old with a congenital heart defect but otherwise immunologically healthy. Each CDR3 is given with its conserved first and last residue.

j_gene	v_gene	CDR3aa
TRBJ2-7	TRBV4-2	CASSQVGRERGYEQYF
TRBJ2-7	TRBV19	CASTVSGTGGYEQYF
TRBJ2-5	TRBV7-2	CASSLDRGETQYF
TRBJ1-3	TRBV6-1	CASTRQDLSGNTIYF
TRBJ2-3	TRBV11-1	CASSLVSSVRTQYF
TRBJ2-7	TRBV5-5	CASSRLGTGNPYEQYF
TRBJ2-1	TRBV27	CASSAGLVNEQFF
TRBJ2-5	TRBV29-1	CSVGTGMQETQYF
TRBJ2-7	TRBV7-8	CASSLGWQGSSYEQYF
TRBJ2-2	TRBV13	CASSLGSNSQGTGELFF
TRBJ1-1	TRBV6-5	CASSYSSRFYTEAFF
TRBJ1-5	TRBV7-2	CASSLDNQPQHF
TRBJ2-1	TRBV5-1	CASSLAGVAGGSWNEQFF
TRBJ1-2	TRBV19	CASNIPGQGLYGYTF
TRBJ1-3	TRBV19	CASSTHSTGRNTIYF
TRBJ1-1	TRBV11-3	CASSSDIGTRAFF
TRBJ2-7	TRBV4-1	CASSLTGSYEQYF
TRBJ2-7	TRBV6-5	CASSIAGVSYEQYF
TRBJ2-7	TRBV28	CASSTSSGRWYEQYF
-	TRBV28	CASSPLGGPSYEQYF